This TCR beta chain was observed in a study of beta chain features in type 1 diabetes (dated by TCRdb to 2016 to 2019). Notes on the research overall: Mean age, gender distribution, total cell number and subset yield did not differ between patients and healthy donors. A total of 107,917,701 sorted cells were examined across all samples, and the number of cells per subset was strongly correlated with RNA yield. The study compared the TCRB repertoires of sorted circulating CD4+ T cell subsets in recently diagnosed type 1 diabetes patients with those in matched healthy donors. Naive and central memory subsets were obtained from all 28 donors, but regulatory and stem cell-like memory subsets were isolated from only 8 patients and roughly eight healthy donors. Overall study results and their limits: Naive, central memory and regulatory TCRB repertoires appeared more similar among patients than among healthy donors. Sequencing cDNA rather than genomic DNA could over-represent highly expressing activated cells, although activation and CD3 levels did not differ between groups. Shorter templates might be favored by PCR, yet because patient and control samples were amplified and corrected together, any such skew would affect both groups equally. At VDJ recombination sites, patients with type 1 diabetes made fewer insertions and deleted more nucleotides, a pattern implying thymic rearrangement abnormalities. Only small numbers of individuals were included in the HLA sub-analyses, which left unresolved whether HLA type had any influence on TCRB rearrangement. In all four CD4+ subsets, TCRB CDR3 length was moderately but significantly shorter in type 1 diabetes patients.

To note about this clone: What antigen it recognizes has not been identified. Germline is not matched at one junction end, which may reflect a read error.

The entire isolated RNA was reverse transcribed using the High Capacity cDNA Reverse Transcription Kit, and thus expressed TCRB transcripts were sequenced. Deep immunoSEQ sequencing was performed on naive, central memory and regulatory T cell samples, with an average of roughly 3.6 million total reads per sample. After sorted cells were lysed in RLT buffer, RNA was extracted with DNase-treated RNeasy Micro or Mini kits, with the choice depending on cell number. Each cell subset was processed on its own to prevent cross-contamination, while patient and healthy donor samples were processed together. The immunoSEQ multiplex PCR was used to amplify TCRB sequences from cDNA, generating 87-bp fragments that spanned the CDR3 region. Sequencing of the amplicons was done on the Illumina HiSeq platform. Concerning the study's data processing: PCR bias was corrected computationally using synthetic template baselines, and reads within Hamming distance 2 were collapsed, with unmergeable singletons discarded. Reads were aligned to IMGT to assign V, D and J genes, CDR3 length, and insertions or deletions at six rearrangement sites. Within each subset, clonotype counts were normalized to the number of sorted cells before true diversity and Gini coefficients were calculated with the tcR R package. The overlap coefficient, calculated on TCRB nucleotide sequences, was used to quantify repertoire sharing. TCRdb limited this immuneACCESS table to in-frame rearrangements with V and J called. A share of clones is missing; checked studies link under half to unresolved V genes, and the rest is unexplained. That table supplies the V and J calls and clone size; D and trimming were determined from the DNA. This sample lists 50,000 to 70,000 clones; roughly 50% were detected once. The top ten constitute roughly 2.6% of the sample.

A single peripheral blood draw of about 116 mL on average was collected from each donor into heparinised tubes. A BD FACSAria II and a panel including CD45RO, CCR7, CD25, CD127, CD95 and CD27 were used to sort naive, central memory, regulatory and stem cell-like memory CD4+ T cells. A purity above 98% was achieved for all sorted populations. PBMCs were separated immediately by Lymphoprep density gradient centrifugation and were stained directly, without being cultured. To minimize batch effects, samples were stained and sorted in pairs, one healthy donor with one patient per experiment. The CDR3 contains 13 residues, cysteine and phenylalanine counted. CDR3 DNA only is kept here, 39 bases in frame from base 1. CDR1 and CDR2 are drawn from the germline V gene: SGHRS, YFSETQ.

The V and J genes are TRBV5-1 and TRBJ2-1; a weak D assignment points to TRBD1 (6 bases agree). This TCR came from a woman aged 40 to 55 with type 1 diabetes. Sample: Tregs from blood. This specimen's cell subset or site label, per the study, means: regulatory CD4+ T cells. The nucleotides read TGCGCCAGCAGCTTACAGGGCTACGATGAGCAGTTCTTC. It specifies CASSLQGYDEQFF.